The rows below give T cell receptor beta chains drawn from one sample of a study of shared clonotypes between healthy human individuals. The method was immunoSEQ multiplex PCR; TCRdb's version includes in-frame clones alone and lacks a portion of them. This table has hundreds of thousands of clones, around 77% appearing once. The sample taken for sequencing was PBMCs. The receptors stem from a woman aged 40 to 55 in good health. Some clones in this sample may be carry-over from other donors' samples. Each CDR3 is given with its conserved first and last residue. D genes are given only for firm matches. Clone size is not always given. Where it is, it says once, few, many or a class for expanded clones.

V gene	J gene	clone size	D gene	CDR3 DNA	CDR3 protein
TRBV28	TRBJ1-1	-	-	TGTGCCAGCAGTCAACCCTATCGACTGAACACTGAAGCTTTCTTT	CASSQPYRLNTEAFF
TRBV10-3	TRBJ1-4	-	TRBD1	TGTGCCATCGGGATGGGCAGGGGGCAAGATGAAAAACTGTTTTTT	CAIGMGRGQDEKLFF
TRBV27	TRBJ1-2	-	-	TGTGCCAGCAGTTCAACAGGGATCCCCTTAGAGGGCTACACCTTC	CASSSTGIPLEGYTF
TRBV11-2	TRBJ2-7	-	-	TGTGCCAGCAGCCCGACCTCTACCTTCGAGCAGTACTTC	CASSPTSTFEQYF
TRBV28	TRBJ1-5	-	-	TGTGCCAGCAGTTTACGGCAGTTGAAAGCGCATTTT	CASSLRQLKAHF
TRBV7-8	TRBJ2-2	-	TRBD1	TGTGCCAGCAGCCCGCGAAGGGGGCGTACCGGGGAGCTGTTTTTT	CASSPRRGRTGELFF
TRBV10-3	TRBJ2-7	-	TRBD1	TGTGCCACCGTTCGGGACAGCTCCTACGAGCAGTACTTC	CATVRDSSYEQYF
TRBV27	TRBJ2-7	-	TRBD2	TGTGCCAGCAAGACCGGGACTACCACCTACGAGCAGTACTTC	CASKTGTTTYEQYF
TRBV5-1	TRBJ1-2	-	-	TGCGCCAGCAGCTTGGAGCCTATACAGGGTGACTATGGCTACACCTTC	CASSLEPIQGDYGYTF
TRBV30	TRBJ2-7	-	-	TGTGCCTGCTGGGGGGTATACAACGAGCAGTACTTC	CACWGVYNEQYF
TRBV7-9	TRBJ2-1	-	-	TGTGCCAGCCGGCTCGGGGACAATGAGCAGTTCTTC	CASRLGDNEQFF
TRBV7-2	TRBJ1-2	-	-	TGTGCCAGCAGCAAGGACAGAACCCACACCTTC	CASSKDRTHTF
TRBV5-3	TRBJ2-7	-	-	TGTGCCAGAAGCTGTCCCACGAGACGGTCCGAGCAGTACTTC	CARSCPTRRSEQYF
TRBV7-9	TRBJ2-7	-	TRBD2	TGTGCCAGCAGCACATGGACTAGCGGGACGCACGAGCAGTACTTC	CASSTWTSGTHEQYF
TRBV11-2	TRBJ2-2	-	-	TGTGCCAGCAACGAACTGACTGGGGTCACCGGGGAGCTGTTTTTT	CASNELTGVTGELFF
TRBV28	TRBJ1-2	-	-	TGTGCCAGCAGTTTACGGGGGCCTAACTATGGCTACACCTTC	CASSLRGPNYGYTF
TRBV6-1	TRBJ1-1	-	-	TGTGCCAGCAGTGTAGAGACAGCGGACACTGAAGCTTTCTTT	CASSVETADTEAFF
TRBV6-6	TRBJ1-1	once	-	TGTGCCAGCAGTCGGGTTGAGGGGGGGAACACTGAAGCTTTCTTT	CASSRVEGGNTEAFF
TRBV10-3	TRBJ1-1	few	TRBD1	TGTGCCATCAGCCCGACAGGGGGTGAAGCTTTCTTT	CAISPTGGEAFF
TRBV30	TRBJ2-4	-	-	TGTGCCTGGAGGTCCCGACTAGTTTACGACATTCAGTACTTC	CAWRSRLVYDIQYF
TRBV28	TRBJ2-3	-	TRBD2	TGTGCCAGCAGACTCGAACTAGCGGGAGGCACAGATACGCAGTATTTT	CASRLELAGGTDTQYF
TRBV6-1	TRBJ1-2	once	-	TGTGCCAGCCAGGGTGTCCTCTATGGCTACACCTTC	CASQGVLYGYTF
TRBV7-2	TRBJ2-7	-	TRBD2	TGTGCCAGCAGCTCGTCTGCGGGGCTAGCGGGGACCGCAACGTACTTC	CASSSSAGLAGTATYF
TRBV4-3	TRBJ2-2	-	-	TGCGCCAGCAGCCAAGACCACCTCACCGGGGAGCTGTTTTTT	CASSQDHLTGELFF
TRBV5-4	TRBJ2-1	-	TRBD2	TGTGCCAGCAGCTTGGGAGGGCGGCGGGAGAGGCAGTTCTTC	CASSLGGRRERQFF
TRBV5-6	TRBJ1-4	-	TRBD1	TGTGCCAGCAGGCGCGGGGGCCCGGGACAGGGGCATGAAAAACTGTTTTTT	CASRRGGPGQGHEKLFF
TRBV6-6	TRBJ2-2	-	-	TGTGCCAGCAGTTATCTCTTGGCGGGGGAGCTGTTTTTT	CASSYLLAGELFF
TRBV18	TRBJ1-4	-	TRBD1	TGTGCCAGCTCACAGGACAGGGCCGCAACTAATGAAAAACTGTTTTTT	CASSQDRAATNEKLFF
TRBV7-3	TRBJ2-2	-	-	TGTGCCAGCAGCCCCCGTAGGCTAGCGACGAACACCGGGGAGCTGTTTTTT	CASSPRRLATNTGELFF
TRBV10-2	TRBJ2-7	-	TRBD2	TGCGCCAGCAGTGATCCCGGACTAGCGGGACCCTACGAGCAGTACTTC	CASSDPGLAGPYEQYF
TRBV28	TRBJ2-7	-	-	TGTGCCAGCCAGGGGACCTACGAGCAGTACTTC	CASQGTYEQYF
TRBV7-2	TRBJ1-2	-	-	TGTGCCAGCAGCTTGGCATCACAAGGCTACACCTTC	CASSLASQGYTF
TRBV27	TRBJ1-2	-	TRBD1	TGTGCCAGCAGTTTATCTTTCAGGCAGGGGGCAAGGAACTATGGCTACACCTTC	CASSLSFRQGARNYGYTF
TRBV9	TRBJ2-7	-	TRBD2	TGTGCCAGCAGCGACCGACTAGCGGCCGAGCAGTACTTC	CASSDRLAAEQYF
TRBV2	TRBJ1-5	medium-sized	-	TGTGCCAGCAGTTTTGCAGGAGATCAGCCCCAGCATTTT	CASSFAGDQPQHF
TRBV18	TRBJ1-3	-	-	TGTGCCAGCTCACTTGACGGAGGCTCTGGAAACACCATATATTTT	CASSLDGGSGNTIYF
TRBV27	TRBJ1-2	-	-	TGTGCCAGCAGTTTCTCGTCACGCAAGAGGGGCTACACCTTC	CASSFSSRKRGYTF
TRBV5-4	TRBJ1-2	-	TRBD1	TGTGCCAGCAGCCCAACCGGGACAGGCATCTATGGCTACACCTTC	CASSPTGTGIYGYTF
TRBV7-2	TRBJ2-7	few	-	TGTGCCAGCAGCCCTAGACGTGGGGAGCAGTACTTC	CASSPRRGEQYF
TRBV27	TRBJ1-1	few	-	TGTGCCAGCAGTTTTATTCAGGGGAGGGGTACTGAAGCTTTCTTT	CASSFIQGRGTEAFF
TRBV12-5	TRBJ2-2	once	-	TGTGCTAGTGGTTTGTCAGCGAACACCGGGGAGCTGTTTTTT	CASGLSANTGELFF
TRBV7-3	TRBJ2-1	-	TRBD1	TGTGCCAGCAGCGAAGGACAGGGAAATGAGCAGTTCTTC	CASSEGQGNEQFF
TRBV14	TRBJ1-2	-	TRBD1	TGTGCCAGCAGCCAAGGGAGGGGGCGCCCGAATGGCTACACCTTC	CASSQGRGRPNGYTF
TRBV4-1	TRBJ2-7	-	TRBD2	TGCGCCAGCAGCCGCGGACTAGCGGGAGGGCCGTCCGAGCAGTACTTC	CASSRGLAGGPSEQYF
TRBV28	TRBJ1-2	-	-	TGTGCCAGCAGTTTATCCACCGGACAGAACACCTTC	CASSLSTGQNTF
TRBV7-9	TRBJ2-7	-	-	TGTGCCAGCAGCTTAGGAGGTGGCTCCTACGAGCAGTACTTC	CASSLGGGSYEQYF
TRBV29-1	TRBJ2-5	-	-	TGCAGCGGGGGGCTTGGAGAGACCCAGTACTTC	CSGGLGETQYF
TRBV15	TRBJ2-7	-	TRBD1	TGTGCCACCAGCATAAGGACAGGTGGCACTGACGAGCAGTACTTC	CATSIRTGGTDEQYF
TRBV5-1	TRBJ2-7	-	-	TGCGCCAGCAGCTTGGAAGGCCCGCAGTACTTC	CASSLEGPQYF
TRBV7-2	TRBJ2-7	-	TRBD1	TGTGCCAGCAGCTCTTCCGGGACAGCCTCCTACGAGCAGTACTTC	CASSSSGTASYEQYF
TRBV7-9	TRBJ1-4	-	-	TGTGCCAGCAGCTCATCTGAAAAACTGTTTTTT	CASSSSEKLFF